The 24 T cell receptor beta chains below were found in one sample sequenced in a study of molecular identifiers for immune sequencing clone quantification. MiXCR was run by TCRdb on the PCR reads, yielding one entry per CDR3 protein. The sample records about 640,000 distinct CDR3 sequences, just under 20% being singletons. The sample was naive CD8+ T cells from blood, with Jurkat cell RNA spiked in. The subset: FACS-sorted CD8+CD4-CCR7+CD45RA+ naive T cells. The origin of the receptors is a human donor in good health. Some libraries in this study had Jurkat cell RNA spiked in.

The sample holds many counts of this clonotype. The chain uses TRBV5-1 and TRBJ2-7; D is unresolved. V dropped 3 bases and J dropped 6 bases, with 13 bases sitting between them. The CDR3 loop spans 13 amino acids. The germline CDR1 and CDR2 sequences are SGHRS and YFSETQ. Written as DNA, the CDR3 is TGCGCCAGCAGCTCCGATATGTCCGGCGAGCAGTACTTC. It encodes CASSSDMSGEQYF. The full variable domain, its missing parts supplied by reference TRBV5-1 and TRBJ2-7, is KAGVTQTPRYLIKTRGQQVTLSCSPISGHRSVSWYQQTPGQGLQFLFEYFSETQRNKGNFPGRFSGRQFSNSRSEMNVSTLELGDSALYLCASSSDMSGEQYFGPGTRLTVT.

For this clonotype: This may be a read error, as it is one base from a much larger clone. The chain carries TRBV2 and TRBJ2-3; tentatively, D is TRBD2 (5 bases). Per the germline V gene, CDR1 is SNHLY and CDR2 is FYNNEI. The germline V and J ends were trimmed by 3 bases and 0 bases, with 13 bases remaining between them. This CDR3 is built from 16 residues. This CDR3 reads CASSDRADISTDTQYF. Here the CDR3 DNA reads TGTGCCAGCAGTGACCGAGCGGATATTAGCACAGATACGCAGTATTTT.

The J gene is TRBJ2-7, the V gene TRBV7-9; perhaps TRBD2 as D (6 bases). CDR3 size: 15 residues. Germline CDR1 SEHNR, CDR2 FQNEAQ (reference sequence). The V end was cut by 1 base, the J end by 6 bases, with 16 bases between. The CDR3 region is CASSLDGGIACEQYF. DNA of the CDR3: TGTGCCAGCAGCTTAGACGGAGGGATCGCCTGCGAGCAGTACTTC.

About this clonotype itself: Just one base apart from a much larger clone, this may be a read error. The chain uses TRBV19 and TRBJ2-7, with D unresolved. In germline, CDR1 is LNHDA, CDR2 SQIVND (reference sequence). This CDR3 has 14 amino acids. The CDR3 region is CASSIAESALEKYF. For the CDR3, the DNA is TGTGCCAGTAGTATAGCGGAGTCTGCCCTCGAGAAGTACTTC.

This clonotype has more than one count but fewer than ten. The junction shows a germline mismatch at one end, possibly a read error. The chain combines TRBV6-2 or TRBV6-3 with TRBJ2-1; 7 positions match TRBD2. Germline V gene data show CDR1 as MNHEY and CDR2 as SVGEGT. The CDR3 extends over 14 amino acids. The CDR3 nucleotides are TGTGCCAGCAGTTCGACTAGCCTTTCCAATGAGCAGCTCTTC. This gives the protein CASSSTSLSNEQLF.

This clonotype was observed many times. The chain carries TRBV20-1 and TRBJ2-3; TRBD1 agrees at 10 bases. Germline V gives CDR1 DFQATT, CDR2 SNEGSKA (reference sequence). The CDR3 runs 13 residues. The J segment lost 5 bases and the V segment lost 5 bases, leaving 4 bases of the junction unmatched. In DNA, the CDR3 is TGCAGTGCTGTTGACAGGGGGCGAGATACGCAGTATTTT. It specifies CSAVDRGRDTQYF.

This clonotype showed up just a few times. This rearrangement joins TRBV11-2 to TRBJ2-3; weak D call: TRBD2 (6 bases). V was cut by 4 bases and J by 1 base, with 27 bases left in between. Germline V gene lookup returns CDR1 SGHAT and CDR2 FQNNGV. The CDR3 covers 20 residues. The CDR3 DNA is TGTGCCAGCAGCTCCCCACCGCCGGCGGGGCTGACCTTTGGCACAGATACGCAGTATTTT. This encodes CASSSPPPAGLTFGTDTQYF.

This clonotype was observed many times. V usage is TRBV3-1 and J usage is TRBJ1-2, with D unresolved. Germline loops: CDR1 LGHDT, CDR2 YNNKEL (reference sequence). The length of the CDR3 is 14 residues. V was cut by 1 base and J by 2 bases, with 8 bases left in between. The CDR3 reads CASSQAGSNYGYTF. The CDR3 bases are TGTGCCAGCAGCCAAGCTGGGTCCAACTATGGCTACACCTTC.

This clonotype was recorded many times. The V and J genes are TRBV11-2 and TRBJ2-1; 12 positions match TRBD2. V was pared by 5 bases and J by 4 bases, with 9 bases of the junction left unmatched. This CDR3 is built from 17 residues. Germline V gene sequence: CDR1 SGHAT, CDR2 FQNNGV. In DNA, the CDR3 is TGTGCCAGCAGCATCCCTAGCGGGGGGGCCCCATACAATGAGCAGTTCTTC. This gives the protein CASSIPSGGAPYNEQFF.

The V gene is TRBV5-8, the J gene TRBJ2-5; 10 nucleotides agree with TRBD2. The J segment lost 5 bases and the V segment lost 7 bases, leaving 11 bases of the junction unmatched. This CDR3 spans 15 amino acids. The germline gives CDR1 SGHTS, CDR2 YDEGEE. CDR3 DNA sequence: TGTGCCAGCGGTAACAGCGGGGGGGCCGGGGAGACCCAGTACTTC. The encoded protein is CASGNSGGAGETQYF.

This clonotype turned up a few times. This chain connects TRBV5-6 to TRBJ2-3; 8 nucleotides agree with TRBD2. J was trimmed by 4 bases and V by 4 bases; bases with no gene match: 5. CDR1 and CDR2 (germline): SGHDT, YYEEEE. The CDR3 is made up of 14 amino acids. The DNA of the CDR3 is TGTGCCAGCAGCCCGGGAGGGACACCAGATACGCAGTATTTT. It specifies CASSPGGTPDTQYF.

A note on this clonotype: This is likely a read error, given that the CDR3 carries no conserved phenylalanine or tryptophan at its end. The chain combines TRBV4-1 with TRBJ1-1, with no clear D. The CDR3 loop spans 11 amino acids. Trimming removed 6 bases at V and 5 bases at J, with 7 bases between. Germline V CDR1 and CDR2: MGHRA, YSYEKL. CDR3 bases: TGCGCCAGCAGAACTGGGACTGAAGCTTTCCTT. Protein product: CASRTGTEAFL.

This clonotype was detected many times. The rearrangement uses TRBV20-1 and TRBJ1-5, with D perhaps TRBD1 (5 bases). The CDR3 extends over 15 amino acids. V lost 0 bases and J lost 1, with 10 bases in between. Germline CDR1 reads DFQATT; CDR2 reads SNEGSKA (reference sequence). The CDR3 reads CSARDGAASNQPQHF. Written as DNA, the CDR3 is TGCAGTGCTAGAGATGGGGCAGCAAGCAATCAGCCCCAGCATTTT.

The table lists this clonotype with many counts. The chain recombines TRBV28 with TRBJ1-5; D may be TRBD1 (6 bases). V was cut by 5 bases and J by 5 bases, with 10 bases left in between. This CDR3 region has 13 residues. Germline V gene sequence: CDR1 MDHEN, CDR2 SYDVKM. The CDR3: CASSPAGDQPQHF. CDR3 nucleotides: TGTGCCAGCAGTCCCGCAGGGGATCAGCCCCAGCATTTT.

This clonotype occurred a few times. The J gene is TRBJ2-5, the V gene TRBV30; the match to TRBD1 covers 9 bases. In germline, CDR1 is GTSNPN, CDR2 SVGIG (reference sequence). Losses at the gene ends were 5 bases for V and 7 bases for J; bases not matched to a gene: 11. There are 14 residues in the CDR3. CDR3 amino acids: CAWDETGGGGTQYF. The DNA of the CDR3 is TGTGCCTGGGACGAAACAGGGGGCGGCGGGACCCAGTACTTC.

This clonotype has ten or more counts. The V gene is TRBV19, the J gene TRBJ2-3; 8 bases are a match to TRBD2. The CDR3 runs to 17 residues. V lost 5 bases and J lost 2; bases outside the gene matches: 12. Germline CDR1 LNHDA, CDR2 SQIVND (reference sequence). CDR3 loop: CASSSSPSGRDTDTQYF. In DNA, the CDR3 is TGTGCCAGTAGTTCCTCCCCCAGCGGGAGAGACACAGATACGCAGTATTTT.

This chain connects TRBV11-1 to TRBJ2-7; D may match TRBD1 or TRBD2 (6 bases each). CDR1 is SGHAT and CDR2 is FQDESV in the germline V gene (reference sequence). V gave up 3 bases and J gave up 3 bases, with 18 bases separating them. The CDR3 runs to 16 residues. The CDR3 DNA sequence: TGTGCCAGCAGCTTCGGAGAACGGGGGCTCCTCTACGAGCAGTACTTC. Protein: CASSFGERGLLYEQYF.

This clonotype was detected many times. The chain links TRBV7-9 to TRBJ1-4, with D uncertain. The V gene's germline CDR1 is SEHNR and CDR2 FQNEAQ (reference sequence). CDR3 length: 15 amino acids. V was trimmed by 2 bases and J by 4 bases, leaving 11 bases between them. The CDR3 loop reads CASSLKGNVNEKLFF. DNA for the CDR3: TGTGCCAGCAGCTTAAAGGGTAACGTTAATGAAAAACTGTTTTTT.

This clonotype was found many times. This chain uses TRBV29-1 with TRBJ1-1, with 8 bases lining up with TRBD1. Germline V gene data show CDR1 as SQVTM and CDR2 as ANQGSEA. CDR3 length: 17 residues. This CDR3 reads CTASGADRDFLLTEAFF. As DNA, the CDR3 is TGCACCGCATCGGGGGCGGACAGGGATTTTCTCTTGACTGAAGCTTTCTTT.

This clonotype has ten or more counts. The rearrangement uses TRBV5-4 and TRBJ2-6, with D hard to call. There are 14 residues in the CDR3. Germline V gene data show CDR1 as SGHNT and CDR2 as YYREEE (reference sequence). Trimming removed 0 bases from V and 4 bases from J, with 5 bases in between. The CDR3 nucleotides are TGTGCCAGCAGCTTGGCCCGGGGGGCCAACGTCCTGACTTTC. Amino acids: CASSLARGANVLTF.

This chain joins TRBV28 and TRBJ1-1; D gene unclear. Trimming removed 1 base from V and 1 base from J, with 13 bases in between. The CDR3 spans 16 residues. The V gene's germline CDR1 is MDHEN and CDR2 SYDVKM. CDR3 sequence (DNA): TGTGCCAGCAGTTTATATGGCCTATTTAAGAACACTGAAGCTTTCTTT. This translates into CASSLYGLFKNTEAFF.

This clonotype was found many times. This sequence joins TRBV6-6 and TRBJ2-2; no reliable D call. Trimming pared 0 bases from V and 6 bases from J, leaving 17 bases between. The germline CDR1 and CDR2 sequences are MNHNY and SVGAGI (reference sequence). CDR3 length equals 17 residues. The CDR3 nucleotides are TGTGCCAGCAGTTACTCGGTTTCCCCTTTCAGTCCCGGGGAGCTGTTTTTT. Amino acids: CASSYSVSPFSPGELFF.

This clonotype was recorded at least ten times. The gene calls are TRBV19 and TRBJ1-4; no reliable D call. The CDR3 is 13 residues long. Per the germline V gene, CDR1 is LNHDA and CDR2 is SQIVND (reference sequence). V was cut by 3 bases and J by 5 bases, with 7 bases left in between. This CDR3 reads CASSIRGNEKLFF. CDR3 sequence (DNA): TGTGCCAGTAGTATCAGAGGGAATGAAAAACTGTTTTTT. The full variable domain, its missing parts supplied by reference TRBV19 and TRBJ1-4, is DGGITQSPKYLFRKEGQNVTLSCEQNLNHDAMYWYRQDPGQGLRLIYYSQIVNDFQKGDIAEGYSVSREKKESFPLTVTSAQKNPTAFYLCASSIRGNEKLFFGSGTQLSVL.

This clonotype has ten or more counts. V is TRBV12-3 or TRBV12-4 and J is TRBJ2-7; D tentatively reads TRBD1 or TRBD2 (5 bases each). Trimming removed 6 bases at V and 7 bases at J, with 10 bases between. The CDR3 covers 11 residues. CDR3 sequence reads: CASRSGTEQYF. The CDR3 DNA follows: TGTGCCAGCAGGTCAGGGACGGAGCAGTACTTC.